This T cell receptor (beta chain) originates from a study of shared clonotypes between healthy human individuals. The data were produced by immunoSEQ multiplex PCR, yet TCRdb's version contains in-frame clones alone and is incomplete. This table has around 1,900,000 clones, 80% to 95% appearing once. Germline V CDR1 and CDR2: MNHNS, SASEGT. The CDR3 has 15 amino acids. Trimming took off 7 bases at V and 2 bases at J, with 17 bases between the two ends. CD45RO-negative cells were positively selected for CCR7, leaving out terminally differentiated effector memory CD45RA+ cells. Sequenced sample: naive CD8+ T cells from PBMCs. The J gene is TRBJ1-2, the V gene TRBV6-1; D is ambiguous. The TCR comes from a young man in good health. Some clones in this sample may be carry-over from other donors' samples. CDR3 region: CASIKTAFANYGYTF. The CDR3 DNA is TGTGCCAGCATCAAGACGGCTTTTGCGAACTATGGCTACACCTTC.